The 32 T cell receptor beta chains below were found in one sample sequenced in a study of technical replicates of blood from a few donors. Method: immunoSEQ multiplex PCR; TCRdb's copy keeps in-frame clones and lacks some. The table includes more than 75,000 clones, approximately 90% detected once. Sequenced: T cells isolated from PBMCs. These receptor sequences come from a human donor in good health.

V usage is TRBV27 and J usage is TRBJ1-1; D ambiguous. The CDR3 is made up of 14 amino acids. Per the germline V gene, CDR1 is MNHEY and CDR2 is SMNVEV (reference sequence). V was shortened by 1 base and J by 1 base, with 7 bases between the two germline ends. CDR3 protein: CASSLFGPNTEAFF. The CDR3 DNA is TGTGCCAGCAGTTTATTTGGGCCGAACACTGAAGCTTTCTTT.

The CDR3 sequence is CASSNDRVNTEAFF. The CDR3 region has the DNA TGTGCCAGCAGCAACGACAGGGTGAACACTGAAGCTTTCTTT. The rearrangement uses TRBV6-5 and TRBJ1-1; TRBD1 aligns across 7 bases. The CDR3 has 14 amino acids. The germline V gene encodes CDR1 MNHEY and CDR2 SVGAGI. The J segment lost 0 bases and the V segment lost 6 bases, leaving 4 bases of the junction unmatched.

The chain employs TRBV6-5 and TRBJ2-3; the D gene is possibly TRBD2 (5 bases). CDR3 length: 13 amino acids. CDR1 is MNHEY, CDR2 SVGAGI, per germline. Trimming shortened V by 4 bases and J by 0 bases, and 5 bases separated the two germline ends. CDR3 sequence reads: CASSWTSTDTQYF. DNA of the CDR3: TGTGCCAGCAGTTGGACTAGCACAGATACGCAGTATTTT.

For the CDR3, the DNA is TGTGCCAGCAGCTGGGACTTAGCCAAAAACATTCAGTACTTC. This codes for CASSWDLAKNIQYF. This rearrangement joins TRBV28 to TRBJ2-4; D is perhaps TRBD2 (6 bases). Between the trimmed V and J ends, which lost 6 bases and 0 bases, there was a span of 9 bases. CDR1 is MDHEN and CDR2 is SYDVKM in the germline V gene. The CDR3 consists of 14 residues.

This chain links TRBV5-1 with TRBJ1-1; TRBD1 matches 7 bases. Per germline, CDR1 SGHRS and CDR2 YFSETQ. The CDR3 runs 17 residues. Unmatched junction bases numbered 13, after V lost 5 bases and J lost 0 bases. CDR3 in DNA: TGCGCCAGCAGGGAGGGACAGCTTACCTTTATGAACACTGAAGCTTTCTTT. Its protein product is CASREGQLTFMNTEAFF.

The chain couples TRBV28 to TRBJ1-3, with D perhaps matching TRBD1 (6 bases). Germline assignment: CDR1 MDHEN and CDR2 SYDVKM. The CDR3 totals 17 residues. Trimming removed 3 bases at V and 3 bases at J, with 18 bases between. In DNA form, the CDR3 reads TGTGCCAGCAGTTTCTCTCCGGGGGGCGCGGGTGGAAACACCATATATTTT. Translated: CASSFSPGGAGGNTIYF. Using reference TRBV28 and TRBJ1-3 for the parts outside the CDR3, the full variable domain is DVKVTQSSRYLVKRTGEKVFLECVQDMDHENMFWYRQDPGLGLRLIYFSYDVKMKEKGDIPEGYSVSREKKERFSLILESASTNQTSMYLCASSFSPGGAGGNTIYFGEGSWLTVV.

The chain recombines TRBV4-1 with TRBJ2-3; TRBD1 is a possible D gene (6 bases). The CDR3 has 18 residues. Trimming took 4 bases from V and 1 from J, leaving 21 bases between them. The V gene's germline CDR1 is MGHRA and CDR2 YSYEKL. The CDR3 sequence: CASSPGFDRRKGTDTQYF. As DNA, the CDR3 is TGCGCCAGCAGCCCAGGCTTCGACAGGCGGAAGGGCACAGATACGCAGTATTTT.

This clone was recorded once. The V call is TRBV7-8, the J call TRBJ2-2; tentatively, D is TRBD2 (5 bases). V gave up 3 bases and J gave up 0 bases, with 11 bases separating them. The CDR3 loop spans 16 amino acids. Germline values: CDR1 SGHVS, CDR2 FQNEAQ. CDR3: CASSFSRAANTGELFF. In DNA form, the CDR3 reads TGTGCCAGCAGCTTCTCGCGGGCAGCGAACACCGGGGAGCTGTTTTTT.

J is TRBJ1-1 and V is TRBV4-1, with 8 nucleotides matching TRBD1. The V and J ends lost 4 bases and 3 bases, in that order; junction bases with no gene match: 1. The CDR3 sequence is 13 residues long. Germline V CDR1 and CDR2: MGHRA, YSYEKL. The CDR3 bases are TGCGCCAGCAGCCCAGGGGGCCACACTGAAGCTTTCTTT. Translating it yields CASSPGGHTEAFF.

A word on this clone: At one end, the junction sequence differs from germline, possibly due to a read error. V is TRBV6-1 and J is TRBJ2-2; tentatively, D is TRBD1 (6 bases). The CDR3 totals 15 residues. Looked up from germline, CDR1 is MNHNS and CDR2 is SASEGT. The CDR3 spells CASREGQYNTGELFF. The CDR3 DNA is TGTGCCAGCAGGGAAGGACAGTATAACACCGGGGAGCTGTTTTTT.

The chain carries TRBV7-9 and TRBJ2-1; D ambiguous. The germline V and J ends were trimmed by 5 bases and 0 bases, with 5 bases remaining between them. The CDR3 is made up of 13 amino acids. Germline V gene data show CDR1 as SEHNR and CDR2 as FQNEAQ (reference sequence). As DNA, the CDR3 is TGTGCCAGCAGCACGAGCTCCTACAATGAGCAGTTCTTC. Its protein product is CASSTSSYNEQFF.

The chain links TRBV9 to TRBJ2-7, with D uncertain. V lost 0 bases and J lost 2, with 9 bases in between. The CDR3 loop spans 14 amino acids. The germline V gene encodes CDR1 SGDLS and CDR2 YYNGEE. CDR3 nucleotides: TGTGCCAGCAGCGTAGGGGCCGGAACCTACGAGCAGTACTTC. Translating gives CASSVGAGTYEQYF.

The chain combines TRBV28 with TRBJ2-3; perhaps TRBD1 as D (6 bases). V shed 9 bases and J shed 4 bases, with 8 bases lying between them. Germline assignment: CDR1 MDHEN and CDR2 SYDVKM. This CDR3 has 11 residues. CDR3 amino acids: CASNRADTQYF. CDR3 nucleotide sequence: TGTGCCAGTAACAGGGCAGATACGCAGTATTTT.

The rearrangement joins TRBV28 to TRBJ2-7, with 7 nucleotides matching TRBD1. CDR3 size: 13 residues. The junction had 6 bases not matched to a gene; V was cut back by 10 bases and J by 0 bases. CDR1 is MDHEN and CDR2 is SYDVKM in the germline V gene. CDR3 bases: TGTGCCATCCCCGGACAGGCCTCCTACGAGCAGTACTTC. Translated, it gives CAIPGQASYEQYF.

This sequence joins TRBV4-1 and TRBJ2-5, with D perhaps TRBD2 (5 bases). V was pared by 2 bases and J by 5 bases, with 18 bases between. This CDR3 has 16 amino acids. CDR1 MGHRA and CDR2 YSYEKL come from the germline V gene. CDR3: CASSQPGDGIGETQYF. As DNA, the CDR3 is TGCGCCAGCAGCCAACCTGGAGACGGGATTGGGGAGACCCAGTACTTC.

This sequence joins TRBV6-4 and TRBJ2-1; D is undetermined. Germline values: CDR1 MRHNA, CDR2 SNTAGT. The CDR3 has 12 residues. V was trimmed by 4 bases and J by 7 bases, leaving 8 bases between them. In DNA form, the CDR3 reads TGTGCCAGCAGTGTGGGCAGGAATGAGCAGTTCTTC. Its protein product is CASSVGRNEQFF.

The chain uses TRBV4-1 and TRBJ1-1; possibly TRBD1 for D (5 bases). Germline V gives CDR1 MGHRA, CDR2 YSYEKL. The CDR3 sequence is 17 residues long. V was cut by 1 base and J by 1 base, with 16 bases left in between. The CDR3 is CASSQARARGSNTEAFF. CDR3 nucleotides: TGCGCCAGCAGCCAAGCCAGGGCTCGGGGGTCGAACACTGAAGCTTTCTTT.

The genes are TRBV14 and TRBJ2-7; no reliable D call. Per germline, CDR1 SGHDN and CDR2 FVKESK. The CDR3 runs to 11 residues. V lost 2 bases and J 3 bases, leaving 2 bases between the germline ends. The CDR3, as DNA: TGTGCCAGCAGCCAACACTACGAGCAGTACTTC. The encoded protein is CASSQHYEQYF.

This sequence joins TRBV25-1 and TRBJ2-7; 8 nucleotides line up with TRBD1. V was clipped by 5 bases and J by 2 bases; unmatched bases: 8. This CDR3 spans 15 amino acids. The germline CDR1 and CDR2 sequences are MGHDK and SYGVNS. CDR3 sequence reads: CASSLTGGTAYEQYF. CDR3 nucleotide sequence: TGTGCCAGCAGTTTAACAGGGGGTACTGCCTACGAGCAGTACTTC.

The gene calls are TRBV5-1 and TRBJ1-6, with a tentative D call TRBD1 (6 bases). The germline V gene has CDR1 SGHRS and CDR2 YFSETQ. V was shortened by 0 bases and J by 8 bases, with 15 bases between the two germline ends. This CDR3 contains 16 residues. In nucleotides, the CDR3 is TGCGCCAGCAGCTTGGGGACAGTTCATACCTATTCACCCCTCCACTTT. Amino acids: CASSLGTVHTYSPLHF.

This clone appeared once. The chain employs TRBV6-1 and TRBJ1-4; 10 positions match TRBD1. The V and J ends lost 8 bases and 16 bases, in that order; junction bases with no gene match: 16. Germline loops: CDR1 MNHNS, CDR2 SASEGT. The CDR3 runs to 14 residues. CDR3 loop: CASRSRDRGIIRFF. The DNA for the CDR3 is TGTGCCAGCCGATCAAGGGACAGGGGAATAATCAGGTTTTTT.

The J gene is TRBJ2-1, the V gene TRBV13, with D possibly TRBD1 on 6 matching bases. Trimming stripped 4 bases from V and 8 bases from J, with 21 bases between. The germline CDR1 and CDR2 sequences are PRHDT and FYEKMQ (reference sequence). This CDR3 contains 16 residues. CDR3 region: CASSSRTAGVGDEQFF. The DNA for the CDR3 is TGTGCCAGCAGCTCGCGGACGGCAGGGGTTGGGGATGAGCAGTTCTTC.

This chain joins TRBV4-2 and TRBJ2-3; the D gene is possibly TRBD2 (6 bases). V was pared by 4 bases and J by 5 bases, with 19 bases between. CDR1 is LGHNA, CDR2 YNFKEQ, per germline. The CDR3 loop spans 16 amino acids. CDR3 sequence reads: CASSRTAGEAVDTQYF. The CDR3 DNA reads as TGTGCCAGCAGCCGAACAGCGGGCGAAGCGGTAGATACGCAGTATTTT.

CDR3 DNA: TGTGCCAGCAGCGCCCAGGGTGAAAAACTGTTTTTT. It codes for CASSAQGEKLFF. The chain combines TRBV7-9 with TRBJ1-4, with D tentatively TRBD1 (5 bases). CDR3 length: 12 amino acids. The germline V gene has CDR1 SEHNR and CDR2 FQNEAQ (reference sequence). Trimming took 5 bases from V and 7 from J, leaving 8 bases between them.

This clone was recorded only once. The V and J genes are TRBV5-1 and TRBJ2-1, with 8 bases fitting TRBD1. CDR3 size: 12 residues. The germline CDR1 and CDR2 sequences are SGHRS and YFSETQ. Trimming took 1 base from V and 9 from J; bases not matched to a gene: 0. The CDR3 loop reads CASSLQGAEQFF. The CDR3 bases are TGCGCCAGCAGCTTGCAGGGGGCTGAGCAGTTCTTC. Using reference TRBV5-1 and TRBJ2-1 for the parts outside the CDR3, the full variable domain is KAGVTQTPRYLIKTRGQQVTLSCSPISGHRSVSWYQQTPGQGLQFLFEYFSETQRNKGNFPGRFSGRQFSNSRSEMNVSTLELGDSALYLCASSLQGAEQFFGPGTRLTVL.

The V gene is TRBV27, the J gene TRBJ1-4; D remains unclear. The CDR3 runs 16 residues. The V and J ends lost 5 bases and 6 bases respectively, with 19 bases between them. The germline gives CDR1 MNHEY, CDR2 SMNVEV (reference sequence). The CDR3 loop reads CASSPLPHGTDEKLFF. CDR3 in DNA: TGTGCCAGCAGTCCCCTCCCTCATGGTACAGATGAAAAACTGTTTTTT.

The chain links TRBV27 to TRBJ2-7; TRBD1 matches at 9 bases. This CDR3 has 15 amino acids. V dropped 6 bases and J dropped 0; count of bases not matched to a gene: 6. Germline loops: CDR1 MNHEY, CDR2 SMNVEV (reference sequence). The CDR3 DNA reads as TGTGCCAGCAGACTCGGACAGGGGAGCTCCTACGAGCAGTACTTC. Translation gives CASRLGQGSSYEQYF.

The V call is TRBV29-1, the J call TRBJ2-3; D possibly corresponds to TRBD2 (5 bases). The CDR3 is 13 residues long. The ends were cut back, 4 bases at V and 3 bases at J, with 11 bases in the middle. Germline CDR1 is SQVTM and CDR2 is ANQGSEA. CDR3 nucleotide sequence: TGCAGCGTTGCGACACGGAGGACAGATACGCAGTATTTT. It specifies CSVATRRTDTQYF.

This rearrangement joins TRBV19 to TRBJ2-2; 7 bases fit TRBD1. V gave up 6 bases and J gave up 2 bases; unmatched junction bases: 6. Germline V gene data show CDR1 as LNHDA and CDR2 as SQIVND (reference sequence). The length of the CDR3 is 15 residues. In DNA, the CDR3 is TGTGCCAGTAGGAACTGGGACAGAAACACCGGGGAGCTGTTTTTT. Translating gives CASRNWDRNTGELFF.

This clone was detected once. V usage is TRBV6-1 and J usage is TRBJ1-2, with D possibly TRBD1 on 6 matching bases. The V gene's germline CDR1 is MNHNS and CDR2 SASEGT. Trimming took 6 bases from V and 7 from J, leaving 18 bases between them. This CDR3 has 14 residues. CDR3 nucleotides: TGTGCCAGCAGCCCGAACGGGGGGCTTTTTGGCTACACCTTC. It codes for CASSPNGGLFGYTF.

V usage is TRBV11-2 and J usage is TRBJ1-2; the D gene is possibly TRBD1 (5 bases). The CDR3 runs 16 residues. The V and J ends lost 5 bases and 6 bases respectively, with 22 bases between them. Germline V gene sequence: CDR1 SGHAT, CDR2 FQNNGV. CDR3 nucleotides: TGTGCCAGCAGCACCCTGGAGGGGTCCTCTTTTGATGGCTACACCTTC. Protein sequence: CASSTLEGSSFDGYTF.

The CDR3 sequence is CASSFPATSGRVTGELFF. CDR3 DNA sequence: TGTGCCAGCAGCTTTCCCGCGACTAGCGGGAGGGTCACCGGGGAGCTGTTTTTT. V usage is TRBV7-9 and J usage is TRBJ2-2, with TRBD2 identical over 14 bases. V gave up 3 bases and J gave up 4 bases; unmatched junction bases: 7. The CDR3 has 18 amino acids. Looked up from germline, CDR1 is SEHNR and CDR2 is FQNEAQ (reference sequence). Drawing the rest from reference TRBV7-9 and TRBJ2-2, the complete variable domain is DTGVSQNPRHKITKRGQNVTFRCDPISEHNRLYWYRQTLGQGPEFLTYFQNEAQLEKSRLLSDRFSAERPKGSFSTLEIQRTEQGDSAMYLCASSFPATSGRVTGELFFGEGSRLTVL.